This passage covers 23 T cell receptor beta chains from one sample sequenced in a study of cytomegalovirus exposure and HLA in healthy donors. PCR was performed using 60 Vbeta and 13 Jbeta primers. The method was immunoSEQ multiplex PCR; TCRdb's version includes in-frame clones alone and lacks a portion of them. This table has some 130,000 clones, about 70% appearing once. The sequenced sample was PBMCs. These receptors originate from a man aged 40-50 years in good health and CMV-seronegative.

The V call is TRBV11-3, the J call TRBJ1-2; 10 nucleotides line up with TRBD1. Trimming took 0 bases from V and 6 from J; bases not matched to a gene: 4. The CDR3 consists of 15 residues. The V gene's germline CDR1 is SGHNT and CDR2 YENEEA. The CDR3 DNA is TGTGCCAGCAGCTTAGACGGGACAGGGGTGCATGGCTACACCTTC. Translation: CASSLDGTGVHGYTF.

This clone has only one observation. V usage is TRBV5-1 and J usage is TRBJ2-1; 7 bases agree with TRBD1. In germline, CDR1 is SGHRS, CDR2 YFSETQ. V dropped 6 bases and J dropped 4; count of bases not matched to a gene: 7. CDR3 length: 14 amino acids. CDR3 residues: CASTAGTAYNEQFF. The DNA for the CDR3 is TGCGCCAGCACCGCCGGGACAGCTTACAATGAGCAGTTCTTC.

The CDR3 sequence is CASSSPGGGNSKPQHF. The CDR3 coding sequence is TGTGCCAGCAGTTCCCCCGGGGGAGGGAATTCGAAGCCCCAGCATTTT. The genes are TRBV28 and TRBJ1-5, with D possibly matching TRBD1 (5 bases). CDR3 size: 16 residues. V lost 4 bases, J lost 8 bases, and 21 bases lay in between. Looked up from germline, CDR1 is MDHEN and CDR2 is SYDVKM.

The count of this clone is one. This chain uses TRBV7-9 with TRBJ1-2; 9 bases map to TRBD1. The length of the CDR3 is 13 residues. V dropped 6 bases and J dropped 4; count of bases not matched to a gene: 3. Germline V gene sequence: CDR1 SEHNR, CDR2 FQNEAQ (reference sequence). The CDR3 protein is CASRRDRAYGYTF. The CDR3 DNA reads TGTGCCAGCAGAAGGGACAGGGCCTATGGCTACACCTTC.

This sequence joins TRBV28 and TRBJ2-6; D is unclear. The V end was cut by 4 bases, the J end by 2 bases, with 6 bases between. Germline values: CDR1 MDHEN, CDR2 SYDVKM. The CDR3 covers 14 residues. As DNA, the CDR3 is TGTGCCAGCAGTTCACAGACTGGGGCCAACGTCCTGACTTTC. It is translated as CASSSQTGANVLTF.

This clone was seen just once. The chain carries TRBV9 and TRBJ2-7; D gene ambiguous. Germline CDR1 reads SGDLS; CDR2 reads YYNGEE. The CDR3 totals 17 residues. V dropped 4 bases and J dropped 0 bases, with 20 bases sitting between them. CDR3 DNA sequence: TGTGCCAGCAGCCCCGGCCGCACAGAAATTCACTCCTACGAGCAGTACTTC. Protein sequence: CASSPGRTEIHSYEQYF. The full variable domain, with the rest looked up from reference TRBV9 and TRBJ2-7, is DSGVTQTPKHLITATGQRVTLRCSPRSGDLSVYWYQQSLDQGLQFLIQYYNGEERAKGNILERFSAQQFPDLHSELNLSSLELGDSALYFCASSPGRTEIHSYEQYFGPGTRLTVT.

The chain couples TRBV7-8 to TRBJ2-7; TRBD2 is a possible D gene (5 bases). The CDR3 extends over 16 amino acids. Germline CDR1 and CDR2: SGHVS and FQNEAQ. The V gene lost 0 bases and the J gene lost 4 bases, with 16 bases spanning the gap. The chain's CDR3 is CASSLARVGRLYEQYF. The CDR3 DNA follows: TGTGCCAGCAGCTTAGCGCGGGTCGGCAGGTTGTACGAGCAGTACTTC. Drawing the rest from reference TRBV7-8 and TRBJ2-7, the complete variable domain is GAGVSQSPRYKVAKRGQDVALRCDPISGHVSLFWYQQALGQGPEFLTYFQNEAQLDKSGLPSDRFFAERPEGSVSTLKIQRTQQEDSAVYLCASSLARVGRLYEQYFGPGTRLTVT.

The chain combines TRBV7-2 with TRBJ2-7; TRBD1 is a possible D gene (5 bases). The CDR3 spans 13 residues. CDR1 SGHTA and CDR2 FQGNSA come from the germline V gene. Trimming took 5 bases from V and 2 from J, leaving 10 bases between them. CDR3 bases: TGTGCCAGCAGCCAGACAGACCCCTACGAGCAGTACTTC. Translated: CASSQTDPYEQYF.

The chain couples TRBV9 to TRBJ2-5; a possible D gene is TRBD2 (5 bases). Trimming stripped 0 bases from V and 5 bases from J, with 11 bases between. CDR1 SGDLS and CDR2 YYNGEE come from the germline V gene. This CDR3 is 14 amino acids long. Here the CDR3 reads CASSVGGPGETQYF. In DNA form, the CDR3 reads TGTGCCAGCAGCGTAGGCGGGCCGGGGGAGACCCAGTACTTC.

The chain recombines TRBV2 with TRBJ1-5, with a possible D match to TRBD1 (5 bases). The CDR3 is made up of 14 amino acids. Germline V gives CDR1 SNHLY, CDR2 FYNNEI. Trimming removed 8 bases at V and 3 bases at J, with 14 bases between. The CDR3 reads CASSQGGNNQPQHF. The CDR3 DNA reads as TGTGCCAGCTCCCAGGGTGGGAACAATCAGCCCCAGCATTTT.

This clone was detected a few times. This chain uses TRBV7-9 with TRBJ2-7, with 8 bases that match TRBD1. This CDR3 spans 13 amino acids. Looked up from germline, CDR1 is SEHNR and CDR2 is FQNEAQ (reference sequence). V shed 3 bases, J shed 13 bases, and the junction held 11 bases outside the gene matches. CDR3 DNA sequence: TGTGCCAGCAGCTTTCCCGGACAGGGTGGTCTCTACTTC. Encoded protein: CASSFPGQGGLYF. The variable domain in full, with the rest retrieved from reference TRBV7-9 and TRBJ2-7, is DTGVSQNPRHKITKRGQNVTFRCDPISEHNRLYWYRQTLGQGPEFLTYFQNEAQLEKSRLLSDRFSAERPKGSFSTLEIQRTEQGDSAMYLCASSFPGQGGLYFGPGTRLTVT.

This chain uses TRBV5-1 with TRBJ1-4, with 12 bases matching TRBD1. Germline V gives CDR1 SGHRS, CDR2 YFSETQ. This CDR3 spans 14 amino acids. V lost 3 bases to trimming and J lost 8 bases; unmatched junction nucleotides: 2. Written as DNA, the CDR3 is TGCGCCAGCAGCTATGGGACAGGGGGCGAAAAACTGTTTTTT. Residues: CASSYGTGGEKLFF.

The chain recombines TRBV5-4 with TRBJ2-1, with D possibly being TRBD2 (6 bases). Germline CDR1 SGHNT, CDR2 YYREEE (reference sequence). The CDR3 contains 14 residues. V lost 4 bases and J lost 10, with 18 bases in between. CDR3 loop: CASSLGPGDMEQFF. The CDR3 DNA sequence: TGTGCCAGCAGCCTGGGGCCGGGGGATATGGAGCAGTTCTTC.

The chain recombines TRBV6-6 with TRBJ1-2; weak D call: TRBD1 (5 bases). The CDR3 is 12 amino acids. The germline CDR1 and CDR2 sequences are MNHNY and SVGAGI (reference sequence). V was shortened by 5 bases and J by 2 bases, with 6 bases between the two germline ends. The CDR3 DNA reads TGTGCCAGCAGTCAGGGAAACTATGGCTACACCTTC. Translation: CASSQGNYGYTF.

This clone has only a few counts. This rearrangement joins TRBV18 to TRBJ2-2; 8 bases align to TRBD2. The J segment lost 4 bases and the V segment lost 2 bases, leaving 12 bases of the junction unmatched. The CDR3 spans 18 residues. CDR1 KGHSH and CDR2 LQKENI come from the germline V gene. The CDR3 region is CASSPSSAGGRTTGELFF. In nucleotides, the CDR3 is TGTGCCAGCTCACCATCCTCGGCGGGGGGCAGAACCACCGGGGAGCTGTTTTTT.

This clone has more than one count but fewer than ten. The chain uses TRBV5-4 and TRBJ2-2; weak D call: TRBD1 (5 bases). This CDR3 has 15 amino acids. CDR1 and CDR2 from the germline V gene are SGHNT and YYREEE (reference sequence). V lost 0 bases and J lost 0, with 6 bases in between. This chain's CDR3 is CASSLGQTNTGELFF. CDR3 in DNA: TGTGCCAGCAGCTTGGGACAGACGAACACCGGGGAGCTGTTTTTT.

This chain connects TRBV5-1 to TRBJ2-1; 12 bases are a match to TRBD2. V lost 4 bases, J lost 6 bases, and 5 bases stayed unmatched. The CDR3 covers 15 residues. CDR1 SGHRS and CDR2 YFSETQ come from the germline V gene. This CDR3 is CASSVTSGGLNEQFF. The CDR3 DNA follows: TGCGCCAGCAGCGTGACTAGCGGGGGCCTCAATGAGCAGTTCTTC.

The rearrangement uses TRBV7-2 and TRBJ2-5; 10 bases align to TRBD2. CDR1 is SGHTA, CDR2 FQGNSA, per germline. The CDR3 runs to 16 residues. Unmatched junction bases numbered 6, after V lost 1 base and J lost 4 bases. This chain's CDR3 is CASSLGSSGSGETQYF. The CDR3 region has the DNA TGTGCCAGCAGCTTAGGGTCTAGCGGGAGTGGAGAGACCCAGTACTTC.

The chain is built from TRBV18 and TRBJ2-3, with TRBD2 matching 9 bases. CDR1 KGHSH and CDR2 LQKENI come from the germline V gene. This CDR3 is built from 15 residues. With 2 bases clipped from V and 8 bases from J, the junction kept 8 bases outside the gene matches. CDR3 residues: CASSPAAGGEITQYF. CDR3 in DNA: TGTGCCAGCTCACCAGCAGCGGGAGGAGAGATTACGCAGTATTTT.

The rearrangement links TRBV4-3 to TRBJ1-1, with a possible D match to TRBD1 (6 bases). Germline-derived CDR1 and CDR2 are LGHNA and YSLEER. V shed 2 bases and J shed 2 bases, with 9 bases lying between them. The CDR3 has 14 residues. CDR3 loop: CASSQWGRNTEAFF. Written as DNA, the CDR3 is TGCGCCAGCAGCCAATGGGGGCGAAACACTGAAGCTTTCTTT.

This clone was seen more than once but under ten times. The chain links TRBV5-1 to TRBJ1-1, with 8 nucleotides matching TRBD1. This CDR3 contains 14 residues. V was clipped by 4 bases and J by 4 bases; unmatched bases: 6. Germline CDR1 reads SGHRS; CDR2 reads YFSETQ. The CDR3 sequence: CASSQRQGSTEAFF. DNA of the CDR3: TGCGCCAGCAGCCAACGACAGGGGAGCACTGAAGCTTTCTTT. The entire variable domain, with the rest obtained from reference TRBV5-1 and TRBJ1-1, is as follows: KAGVTQTPRYLIKTRGQQVTLSCSPISGHRSVSWYQQTPGQGLQFLFEYFSETQRNKGNFPGRFSGRQFSNSRSEMNVSTLELGDSALYLCASSQRQGSTEAFFGQGTRLTVV.

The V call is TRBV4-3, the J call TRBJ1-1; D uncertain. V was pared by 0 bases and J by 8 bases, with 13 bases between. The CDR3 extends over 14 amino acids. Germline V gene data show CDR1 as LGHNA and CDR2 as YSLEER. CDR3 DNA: TGCGCCAGCAGCCAAGATGGGCTACTTCAGGAAGCTTTCTTT. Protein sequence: CASSQDGLLQEAFF.

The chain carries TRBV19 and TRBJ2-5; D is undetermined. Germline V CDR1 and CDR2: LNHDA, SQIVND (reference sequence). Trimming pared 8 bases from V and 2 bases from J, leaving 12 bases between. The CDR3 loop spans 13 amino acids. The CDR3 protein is CASAPSSQETQYF. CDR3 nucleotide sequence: TGTGCCAGTGCGCCTAGTAGTCAAGAGACCCAGTACTTC.